A selection of T cell receptor beta chains follows, all from one sample in a study of T cell repertoires in cytomegalovirus infection. Each CDR3 protein is one row after TCRdb ran MiXCR on the reads. The sample includes around 630,000 distinct CDR3 sequences, approximately 24% of them seen just once. Sequenced input: CD8+ T cells from PBMCs. The receptor set was obtained from a human donor in good health (CMV status not recorded). Some clones in this sample may be carry-over from other donors' samples. Each CDR3 is given with its conserved first and last residue. Each record gives: J gene, CDR3 length, D gene, V gene, clone size, CDR3 protein, CDR3 DNA. D genes are given only for firm matches. Clone size is shown for a subset of rows, as once, few, many or a class of expanded clone.

j_call: TRBJ1-1; cdr3_length: 14; d_call: NA; v_call: TRBV7-6; clone_size: NA; cdr3_aa: CASSSTGRPREAFF; cdr3_nt: TGTGCCAGCAGCTCCACAGGGAGGCCCCGAGAAGCTTTCTTT
j_call: TRBJ2-3; cdr3_length: 13; d_call: TRBD2; v_call: TRBV29-1; clone_size: NA; cdr3_aa: CSVRGGVTDTQYF; cdr3_nt: TGCAGCGTTCGCGGGGGTGTCACAGATACGCAGTATTTT
j_call: TRBJ1-5; cdr3_length: 13; d_call: NA; v_call: TRBV6-2/TRBV6-3; clone_size: few; cdr3_aa: CASLGGRRQPQHF; cdr3_nt: TGTGCCAGCCTGGGAGGGAGGCGTCAGCCCCAGCATTTT
j_call: TRBJ1-1; cdr3_length: 14; d_call: NA; v_call: TRBV20-1; clone_size: NA; cdr3_aa: CSAREFRGNTEAFF; cdr3_nt: TGCAGTGCTAGGGAGTTCAGGGGGAACACTGAAGCTTTCTTT
j_call: TRBJ1-5; cdr3_length: 16; d_call: NA; v_call: TRBV7-6; clone_size: NA; cdr3_aa: CASSPGSGFSNQPQHF; cdr3_nt: TGTGCCAGCAGTCCGGGGAGCGGTTTTAGCAATCAGCCCCAGCATTTT
j_call: TRBJ2-1; cdr3_length: 15; d_call: NA; v_call: TRBV11-2; clone_size: few; cdr3_aa: CASSFSPEDYNEQFF; cdr3_nt: TGTGCCAGCAGCTTTAGCCCCGAGGACTACAATGAGCAGTTCTTC
j_call: TRBJ2-7; cdr3_length: 17; d_call: TRBD1; v_call: TRBV27; clone_size: NA; cdr3_aa: CASSLRGPGTGLHEQYF; cdr3_nt: TGTGCCAGCAGTTTAAGGGGCCCGGGGACAGGGCTCCACGAGCAGTACTTC
j_call: TRBJ1-4; cdr3_length: 14; d_call: NA; v_call: TRBV7-9; clone_size: few; cdr3_aa: CASSGEATNEKLFF; cdr3_nt: TGTGCCAGCAGCGGGGAAGCAACTAATGAAAAACTGTTTTTT
j_call: TRBJ1-2; cdr3_length: 11; d_call: NA; v_call: TRBV25-1; clone_size: NA; cdr3_aa: CASGGGEGYTF; cdr3_nt: TGTGCCAGCGGGGGGGGGGAAGGCTACACCTTC
j_call: TRBJ2-5; cdr3_length: 16; d_call: TRBD2; v_call: TRBV2; clone_size: few; cdr3_aa: CASGLSLARYQETQYF; cdr3_nt: TGTGCCAGCGGTCTCTCACTAGCGAGGTACCAAGAGACCCAGTACTTC